Included here is one TCR beta chain sequence, with context. No antigen is known for it. As every portion of the isolated RNA was reverse transcribed, the sequencing read expressed TCRB transcripts. About 3.57 million reads per sample were averaged for naive, central memory and regulatory samples. The assay was immunoSEQ multiplex PCR, and TCRdb's table has in-frame clones only and misses some. The sample lists hundreds of thousands of clones, around an eighth seen once, with less than 0.025% in the top ten. V lost 7 bases, J lost 2 bases, and 9 bases lay in between. From germline, CDR1 is SQVTM and CDR2 ANQGSEA. The CDR3 length is 11 residues. The sample belongs to a study of beta chain features in type 1 diabetes. General study findings and limits: Moderate but significant shortening of TCRB CDR3s was recorded in all four CD4+ subsets from Type 1 diabetes patients. Whether HLA type influences TCRB rearrangement remained unresolved here.

The source is a man aged 18 to 29 with type 1 diabetes. V gene TRBV29-1 combines with J gene TRBJ2-7, with D perhaps TRBD1 (5 bases). Sequenced: naive CD4+ T cells from blood. The CDR3 DNA sequence: TGCAGCGGGGGCCGGGCCTACGAGCAGTACTTC. Its protein product is CSGGRAYEQYF.